This TCR beta chain was recorded in a study of OX40 agonist ivuxolimab in advanced cancers. The table came from immunoSEQ multiplex PCR; TCRdb's copy has only in-frame clones and leaves some out. The sample includes tens of thousands of clones, approximately 88% of them seen just once. This clonotype originated in an adult with an advanced solid tumor such as melanoma, head and neck, liver or kidney cancer. This specimen consisted of CD4+ or CD8+ T cells sorted from blood, obtained in a trial of the OX40 agonist ivuxolimab.

The CDR3 DNA follows: TGTGCCAGCATCGGACTAGCGGGAACCTACGAGCAGTACTTC. This sequence encodes CASIGLAGTYEQYF. The chain carries TRBV6-5 and TRBJ2-7; TRBD2 matches 12 bases. The CDR3 has 14 amino acids. CDR1 and CDR2 from the germline V gene are MNHEY and SVGAGI. Trimming at V came to 7 bases and at J to 2 bases, leaving 3 bases not matched to a gene.